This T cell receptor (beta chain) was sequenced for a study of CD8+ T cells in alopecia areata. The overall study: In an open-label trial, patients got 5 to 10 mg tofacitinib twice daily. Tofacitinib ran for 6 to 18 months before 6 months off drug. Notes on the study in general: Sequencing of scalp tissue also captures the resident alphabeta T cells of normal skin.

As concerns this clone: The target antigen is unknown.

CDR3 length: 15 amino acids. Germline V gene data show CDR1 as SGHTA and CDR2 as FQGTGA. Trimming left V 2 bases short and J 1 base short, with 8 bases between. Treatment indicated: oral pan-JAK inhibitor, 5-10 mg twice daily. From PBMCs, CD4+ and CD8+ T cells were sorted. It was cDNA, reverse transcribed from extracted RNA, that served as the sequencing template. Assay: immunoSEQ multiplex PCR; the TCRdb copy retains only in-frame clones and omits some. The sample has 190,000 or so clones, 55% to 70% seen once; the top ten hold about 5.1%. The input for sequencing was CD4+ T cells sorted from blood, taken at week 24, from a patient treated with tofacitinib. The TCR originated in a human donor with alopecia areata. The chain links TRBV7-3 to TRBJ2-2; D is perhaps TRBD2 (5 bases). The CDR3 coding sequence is TGTGCCAGCAGCTTAGAGGGAATGAACACCGGGGAGCTGTTTTTT. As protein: CASSLEGMNTGELFF.